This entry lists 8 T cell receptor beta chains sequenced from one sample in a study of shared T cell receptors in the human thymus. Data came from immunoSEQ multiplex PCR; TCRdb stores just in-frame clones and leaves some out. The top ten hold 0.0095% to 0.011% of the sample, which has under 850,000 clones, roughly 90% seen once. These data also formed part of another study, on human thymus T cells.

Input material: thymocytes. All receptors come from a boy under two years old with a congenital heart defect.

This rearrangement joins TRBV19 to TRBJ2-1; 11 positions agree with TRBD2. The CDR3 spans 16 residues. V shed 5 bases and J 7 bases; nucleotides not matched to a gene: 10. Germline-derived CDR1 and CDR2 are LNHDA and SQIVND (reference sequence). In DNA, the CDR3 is TGTGCCAGTAGTCTAACTAGCGGGAGTAGGTTTAATGAGCAGTTCTTC. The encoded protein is CASSLTSGSRFNEQFF.

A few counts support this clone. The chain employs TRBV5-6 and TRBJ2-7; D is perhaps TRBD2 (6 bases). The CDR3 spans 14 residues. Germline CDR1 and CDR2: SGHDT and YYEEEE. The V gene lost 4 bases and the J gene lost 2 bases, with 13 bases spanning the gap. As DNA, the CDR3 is TGTGCCAGCAGCACTAGGCGGGACCCCTACGAGCAGTACTTC. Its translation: CASSTRRDPYEQYF.

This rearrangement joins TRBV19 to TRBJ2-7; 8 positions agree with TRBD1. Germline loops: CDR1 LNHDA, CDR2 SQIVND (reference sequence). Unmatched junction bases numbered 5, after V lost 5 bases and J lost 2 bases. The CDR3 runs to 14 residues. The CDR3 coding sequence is TGTGCCAGTAGTGCAGGACAGGGACCCTACGAGCAGTACTTC. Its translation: CASSAGQGPYEQYF. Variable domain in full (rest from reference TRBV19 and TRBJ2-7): DGGITQSPKYLFRKEGQNVTLSCEQNLNHDAMYWYRQDPGQGLRLIYYSQIVNDFQKGDIAEGYSVSREKKESFPLTVTSAQKNPTAFYLCASSAGQGPYEQYFGPGTRLTVT.

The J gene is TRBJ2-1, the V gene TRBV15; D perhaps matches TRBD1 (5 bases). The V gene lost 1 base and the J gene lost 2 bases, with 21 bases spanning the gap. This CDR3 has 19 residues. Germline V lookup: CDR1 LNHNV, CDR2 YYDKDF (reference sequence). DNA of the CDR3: TGTGCCACCAGCAGAGTGTCCCGCTCAGGGTCGGATCCCTACAATGAGCAGTTCTTC. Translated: CATSRVSRSGSDPYNEQFF.

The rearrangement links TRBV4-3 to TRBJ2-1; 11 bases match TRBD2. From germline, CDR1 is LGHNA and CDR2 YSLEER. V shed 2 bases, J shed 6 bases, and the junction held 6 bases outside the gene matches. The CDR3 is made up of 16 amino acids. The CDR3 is CASSQLLAGGSNEQFF. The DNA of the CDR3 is TGCGCCAGCAGCCAACTTCTAGCGGGAGGTTCCAATGAGCAGTTCTTC.

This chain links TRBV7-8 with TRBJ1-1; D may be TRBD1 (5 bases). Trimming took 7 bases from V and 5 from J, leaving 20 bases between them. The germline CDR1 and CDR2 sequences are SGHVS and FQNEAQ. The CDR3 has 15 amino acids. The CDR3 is CASTLPPGGWTEAFF. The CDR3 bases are TGTGCCAGCACCCTACCTCCGGGGGGATGGACTGAAGCTTTCTTT.

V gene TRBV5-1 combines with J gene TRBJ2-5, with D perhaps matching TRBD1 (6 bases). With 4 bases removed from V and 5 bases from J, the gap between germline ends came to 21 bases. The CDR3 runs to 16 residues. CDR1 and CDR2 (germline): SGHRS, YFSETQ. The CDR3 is CASSAPTGRTGETQYF. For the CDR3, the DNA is TGCGCCAGCAGCGCGCCCACAGGGCGGACGGGGGAGACCCAGTACTTC. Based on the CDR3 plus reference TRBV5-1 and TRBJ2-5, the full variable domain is KAGVTQTPRYLIKTRGQQVTLSCSPISGHRSVSWYQQTPGQGLQFLFEYFSETQRNKGNFPGRFSGRQFSNSRSEMNVSTLELGDSALYLCASSAPTGRTGETQYFGPGTRLLVL.

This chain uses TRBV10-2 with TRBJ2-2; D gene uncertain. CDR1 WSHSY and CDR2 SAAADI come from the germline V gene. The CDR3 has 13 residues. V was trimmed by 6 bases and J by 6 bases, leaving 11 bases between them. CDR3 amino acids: CASRGQAPGELFF. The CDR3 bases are TGCGCCAGCAGGGGCCAGGCGCCCGGGGAGCTGTTTTTT.